This T cell receptor (beta chain) was found in a study of T cell repertoires in cytomegalovirus infection. Study information: HLA-B-restricted CMV epitopes that are well studied, plus recently identified HLA-C-restricted ones, were used by the study. Public signatures in TCR beta pointed to CMV infection and matching HLA type. Regarding the study as a whole: HLA-C-restricted CMV clonotypes gave the most frequent clonotype in two of eight donors.

In TCRdb, the reads were re-called with MiXCR into one record per CDR3 protein. Found here are tens of thousands of distinct CDR3 sequences, just over 50% of them singletons; the top ten hold around 90%. In regard to this clonotype: Its target is unknown.

Material: CD8+ T cells from cultured PBMCs, obtained from culture after CMV antigen stimulation. The receptor was isolated from a human donor in good health (CMV status not recorded). Some clones in this sample may be carry-over from other donors' samples.

CDR3 bases: TGTGCCAGCAGTTTCTTAGGGGGGGGCTGGGGCAAAAACATTCAGTACTTC. Encoded protein: CASSFLGGGWGKNIQYF. V usage is TRBV28 and J usage is TRBJ2-4, with TRBD2 as a possible D gene (7 bases). Germline assignment: CDR1 MDHEN and CDR2 SYDVKM. There are 17 residues in the CDR3. V dropped 3 bases and J dropped 3 bases, with 18 bases sitting between them.